This T cell receptor beta chain derives from a study of blood T cell repertoires in COVID-19. TCRdb's table, derived via immunoSEQ multiplex PCR, lists solely in-frame clones and lacks some. The repertoire holds 200,000 to 250,000 clones, with approximately 83% as singletons. The germline V gene encodes CDR1 SNHLY and CDR2 FYNNEI. With 8 bases clipped from V and 5 bases from J, the junction kept 13 bases outside the gene matches. This CDR3 has 15 amino acids. The TCR sequence derives from a woman aged 25 to 39 who had recovered from COVID-19. The chain links TRBV2 to TRBJ2-7; 9 positions match TRBD1. The sample comprised peripheral blood. The CDR3 is CASSKTGTGLHEQYF. The CDR3 coding sequence is TGTGCCAGCTCCAAAACCGGGACAGGGTTGCACGAGCAGTACTTC.